A single sample is the source of the 20 T cell receptor beta chains below, sequenced in a study of cytomegalovirus exposure and HLA in healthy donors. Amplification used 60 Vbeta primers and 13 Jbeta primers. Sequenced by immunoSEQ multiplex PCR; TCRdb stores in-frame clones only, minus some. The sample includes over 150,000 clones, 82% of them seen just once. Material: PBMCs. The origin of the receptors is a woman aged 50 to 60 in good health and CMV-seropositive.

V gene TRBV5-4 combines with J gene TRBJ2-1; a weak D match, TRBD2 (6 bases). The CDR3 loop spans 14 amino acids. Trimming left V 4 bases short and J 8 bases short, with 16 bases between. Germline V gene data show CDR1 as SGHNT and CDR2 as YYREEE (reference sequence). CDR3 DNA: TGTGCCAGCAGCCCACGAGCTAGCGACCATGAGCAGTTCTTC. It specifies CASSPRASDHEQFF.

In this sample, this clone turned up a few times. The rearrangement uses TRBV29-1 and TRBJ1-1, with a weak D call TRBD1 (5 bases). Trimming took off 2 bases at V and 3 bases at J, with 16 bases between the two ends. This CDR3 region has 15 residues. Germline-derived CDR1 and CDR2 are SQVTM and ANQGSEA. The CDR3 nucleotides are TGCAGCGTTGAATGGGGCTGGACCACGGACACTGAAGCTTTCTTT. Protein product: CSVEWGWTTDTEAFF.

The chain employs TRBV28 and TRBJ1-2; 9 positions agree with TRBD1. The V segment lost 5 bases and the J segment 1 base; nucleotides outside the gene matches: 5. The CDR3 totals 15 residues. Germline V gene sequence: CDR1 MDHEN, CDR2 SYDVKM. In nucleotides, the CDR3 is TGTGCCAGCAGTCGCGGGACAGGGAATAACTATGGCTACACCTTC. This sequence encodes CASSRGTGNNYGYTF.

The chain has TRBV7-2 and TRBJ2-2, with D maybe TRBD1 (5 bases). The germline CDR1 and CDR2 sequences are SGHTA and FQGNSA. Trimming removed 6 bases from V and 5 bases from J, with 10 bases in between. The CDR3 is made up of 13 amino acids. The CDR3 here is CASSYRQTGELFF. CDR3 DNA sequence: TGTGCCAGCAGTTACCGACAGACCGGGGAGCTGTTTTTT.

V is TRBV16 and J is TRBJ1-5; TRBD1 matches at 7 bases. Germline CDR1 reads KGHSY; CDR2 reads FQNENV. The V segment lost 4 bases and the J segment 0 bases; nucleotides outside the gene matches: 6. CDR3 length: 16 residues. The CDR3 nucleotides are TGTGCCAGCAGCCTCACAGGGGATTATAGCAATCAGCCCCAGCATTTT. The encoded protein is CASSLTGDYSNQPQHF.

The V call is TRBV6-5, the J call TRBJ1-5; D not certain. The V and J ends lost 6 bases and 0 bases respectively, with 12 bases between them. The CDR3 covers 15 residues. Per germline, CDR1 MNHEY and CDR2 SVGAGI. The CDR3 nucleotides read TGTGCCAGCAGCCGTCGGGTGGATAGCAATCAGCCCCAGCATTTT. It specifies CASSRRVDSNQPQHF.

This rearrangement joins TRBV29-1 to TRBJ2-3, with a possible D match to TRBD1 (6 bases). The V and J ends lost 5 bases and 2 bases respectively, with 11 bases between them. CDR1 is SQVTM, CDR2 ANQGSEA, per germline. The CDR3 covers 13 residues. The CDR3 protein is CSVRDTDTDTQYF. The CDR3 nucleotides are TGCAGCGTTCGGGACACCGACACAGATACGCAGTATTTT.

The V call is TRBV10-1, the J call TRBJ2-4; the D gene is possibly TRBD2 (5 bases). Germline V gives CDR1 WNHNN, CDR2 SYGVQD (reference sequence). The V end lost 3 bases, the J end lost 0 bases, and 9 bases lay between the germline ends. The CDR3 is 15 amino acids. The chain's CDR3 is CASSDLDSAKNIQYF. For the CDR3, the DNA is TGCGCCAGCAGTGATTTGGACTCAGCCAAAAACATTCAGTACTTC.

The chain joins TRBV5-6 to TRBJ2-7; TRBD2 agrees at 11 bases. V dropped 0 bases and J dropped 5; count of bases not matched to a gene: 4. CDR1 SGHDT and CDR2 YYEEEE come from the germline V gene. This CDR3 is built from 15 residues. For the CDR3, the DNA is TGTGCCAGCAGCTTGGGTGGGACTAGCGGCGACGAGCAGTACTTC. Amino acids: CASSLGGTSGDEQYF.

V is TRBV5-4 and J is TRBJ2-1, with D hard to call. The CDR3 sequence is 14 residues long. V was trimmed by 1 base and J by 2 bases, leaving 7 bases between them. CDR1 and CDR2 (germline): SGHNT, YYREEE (reference sequence). The CDR3 loop is CASSLSLAYNEQFF. The CDR3 region has the DNA TGTGCCAGCAGCTTGTCTCTCGCCTACAATGAGCAGTTCTTC.

The chain links TRBV18 to TRBJ2-7; 9 nucleotides line up with TRBD2. The length of the CDR3 is 17 residues. With 2 bases clipped from V and 0 bases from J, the junction kept 8 bases outside the gene matches. Germline CDR1 reads KGHSH; CDR2 reads LQKENI. CDR3 region: CASSPTGSGGISYEQYF. The CDR3 region has the DNA TGTGCCAGCTCACCAACCGGAAGCGGGGGGATCTCCTACGAGCAGTACTTC.

The chain recombines TRBV15 with TRBJ2-3, with 7 bases lining up with TRBD1. With 5 bases clipped from V and 12 bases from J, the junction kept 11 bases outside the gene matches. This CDR3 has 13 residues. CDR1 LNHNV and CDR2 YYDKDF come from the germline V gene (reference sequence). The CDR3 nucleotides are TGTGCCACCAGCCAGGGACAGCCCGTAACCCAGTATTTT. Translation: CATSQGQPVTQYF.

With regard to this clone: The junction and the germline gene differ at one end; a read error may be behind it. The sample contains more than one DNA sequence encoding this CDR3. The chain recombines TRBV28 with TRBJ2-5; possible D gene TRBD2, 5 bases. Per the germline V gene, CDR1 is MDHEN and CDR2 is SYDVKM. The CDR3 has 12 amino acids. CDR3 coding DNA: TGTGCCAGCAGTTTACGAAGGGAGACTCAGTACTTC. It codes for CASSLRRETQYF.

Details on this clone: At one of its ends the junction is not consistent with the germline gene, which may arise from a read error. This chain links TRBV6-5 with TRBJ2-6; 7 bases line up with TRBD1. The germline gives CDR1 MNHEY, CDR2 SVGAGI. The CDR3 sequence is 16 residues long. The CDR3 coding sequence is TGTGCCAGCAGTTGGAGTACAGGGGCTCGGGCCAACGGCCTGACTTTC. Translated: CASSWSTGARANGLTF.

This clone has only one observation. V gene TRBV29-1 combines with J gene TRBJ1-1; TRBD1 matches 8 bases. This CDR3 has 13 residues. Germline assignment: CDR1 SQVTM and CDR2 ANQGSEA. V dropped 5 bases and J dropped 3; count of bases not matched to a gene: 5. The CDR3 DNA reads TGCAGCGTTCGATCACAGGGGGACACTGAAGCTTTCTTT. It translates to CSVRSQGDTEAFF.

This clone showed up just once. This rearrangement joins TRBV7-2 to TRBJ2-1, with 7 bases fitting TRBD2. The CDR3 is made up of 14 amino acids. Trimming cost V 6 bases and J 4 bases; bases outside gene matches: 6. Germline lookup yields CDR1 SGHTA and CDR2 FQGNSA. The CDR3 sequence is CASRWDYNYNEQFF. The CDR3 DNA sequence: TGTGCCAGCAGGTGGGACTACAATTACAATGAGCAGTTCTTC.

Worth noting for this clone: A read error may account for a junction end that differs from germline. The chain uses TRBV7-9 and TRBJ1-6; 7 nucleotides match TRBD1. There are 14 residues in the CDR3. Germline loops: CDR1 SEHNR, CDR2 FQNEAQ (reference sequence). The CDR3 spells CSSSPGQKNSPLHF. The CDR3 nucleotides read TGTTCCAGCAGCCCGGGACAGAAGAATTCACCCCTCCACTTT.

The V call is TRBV7-2, the J call TRBJ2-7, with 11 positions matching TRBD2. Losses at the gene ends were 5 bases for V and 4 bases for J; bases not matched to a gene: 7. The CDR3 covers 15 residues. Germline lookup yields CDR1 SGHTA and CDR2 FQGNSA. The CDR3 loop is CASSRTSGGIYEQYF. As DNA, the CDR3 is TGTGCCAGCAGCAGAACTAGCGGGGGTATTTACGAGCAGTACTTC.

V usage is TRBV16 and J usage is TRBJ1-2, with 7 bases that match TRBD1. CDR3 length equals 15 residues. Germline V gene sequence: CDR1 KGHSY, CDR2 FQNENV. The V segment lost 4 bases and the J segment 5 bases; nucleotides outside the gene matches: 10. DNA for the CDR3: TGTGCCAGCAGCCCAAGGGACAGTCTTATTTATGGCTACACCTTC. This gives the protein CASSPRDSLIYGYTF.

The gene calls are TRBV27 and TRBJ1-5; D is perhaps TRBD1 (5 bases). The CDR3 length is 17 residues. The V gene lost 9 bases and the J gene lost 0 bases, with 21 bases spanning the gap. CDR1 and CDR2 from the germline V gene are MNHEY and SMNVEV (reference sequence). The CDR3 loop reads CARARTDQGDSNQPQHF. CDR3 nucleotides: TGTGCCAGAGCCAGGACGGATCAAGGGGATAGCAATCAGCCCCAGCATTTT.